This T cell receptor beta chain was sequenced in a study of cytomegalovirus exposure and HLA in healthy donors. At the level of the study: Researchers found that approximately 77% of 350 to 500 genotyped donors fell within the Caucasian-associated ancestry cluster.

Among the donors, all were healthy bone marrow donors. Whole-study results and caveats: It was assumed in the presence/absence analyses that sequencing depth was roughly uniform across donors. A prior analysis recorded that most TCR beta V segments were productive about 90% or about 30% of the time.

Worth noting for this clone: No antigen is known for it.

Both 60 Vbeta primers and 13 Jbeta primers went into the PCR. The assay was immunoSEQ multiplex PCR, and TCRdb's table has in-frame clones only and misses some. The table includes nearly 300,000 clones, roughly 88% detected once. In germline, CDR1 is KGHSH, CDR2 LQKENI. V trimming: 5 bases; J trimming: 5 bases; junction bases outside the gene matches: 6. The CDR3 totals 15 residues. What was sequenced was PBMCs. This clonotype was obtained from a man between 35 and 55 years old in good health and CMV-seropositive. The chain uses TRBV18 and TRBJ2-2; 9 bases are shared with TRBD1. The CDR3 reads CASSSGQGTTGELFF. The CDR3 DNA is TGTGCCAGCTCATCGGGACAGGGAACGACCGGGGAGCTGTTTTTT.